This entry features one TCR beta chain sequence. The antigen it recognizes is unknown. No base-level quality is on record; no much larger clone is a single base apart. The data were taken from a study of blood T cell repertoires in COVID-19 (dated by TCRdb to about 2020). Regarding the research as a whole: The collaborator samples originated in the United States, Italy and Spain and spanned the acute and convalescent phases of COVID-19. The prospective study material was composed of cDNA or gDNA derived from T cells, B-cell-depleted T cells, or PBMCs. Subjects who had been exposed to COVID-19, were actively infected with it, or had recovered from it provided the deeply sampled blood TCRbeta repertoires that made up the dataset. The repertoires were made available in a free public database intended to serve as a resource for research on the immune response to SARS-CoV-2. Samples were obtained from the ongoing ImmuneRACE study (first 160 participants) and from about 1,300 subjects provided by 6 global collaborators. Nearly every sample came with metadata listing a de-identified subject ID, COVID-19 status, age in years and sex. Where available, HLA class I and class II types were obtained from metadata supplied by the sample provider rather than from assay-based typing. Broader findings and caveats from the paper: Clinical and demographic metadata were provided uncurated, with the amount varying by source and participant.

Samples from volunteer blood donors who had recovered from COVID-19 were contributed by a second Seattle source. Each collaborating institution followed its own protocols to collect whole blood in K2EDTA tubes. For TCRbeta analysis, collaborator samples were shipped as frozen whole blood, as isolated PBMCs, or as DNA extracted from either sample type. The immunoSEQ Assay, a bias-controlled multiplex PCR, was used to amplify TCRbeta CDR3 regions from genomic DNA. Regarding the original processing steps: The number of nucleated cells in each sample was estimated from the amplification of reference gene primers within the assay. To quantify the absolute abundance of each unique TCRbeta CDR3 rearrangement, sequence reads were collapsed and filtered. For each sample, productive Simpson clonality was calculated by taking the square root of Simpson's diversity index across productive rearrangements. TCRdb limited this immuneACCESS table to in-frame rearrangements with V and J called. A share of clones is missing; checked studies link under half to unresolved V genes, and the rest is unexplained. That table gives V, J and clone size, and the DNA gave D and trimming. This sample holds fewer than 200,000 clones; just under 90% were observed only once. In total, the top ten clones hold 0.8% to 1% of the sample.

CDR1 MNHEY and CDR2 SMNVEV were looked up in the germline V gene (reference sequence). At the junction V is shortened by 5 bases and J by 8 bases; bases outside the gene matches: 3. The CDR3, cysteine through phenylalanine, is 13 amino acids long. Only the CDR3 part of the read is kept: 39 bases, read in frame from the first base. The chain employs TRBV27 and TRBJ1-6, and TRBD1 aligns with 7 junction nucleotides. Sequences were obtained from peripheral blood. This TCR was sampled from a young woman who had recovered from COVID-19. The sequenced DNA: TGTGCCAGCAGTGTCCAGGGGGATTCACCCCTCCACTTT. It translates to CASSVQGDSPLHF.